The sequence of this T cell receptor (beta chain) was determined in a study of cytomegalovirus exposure and HLA in healthy donors. Study-level information: Researchers found that around 80% of about 400 genotyped donors fell within the Caucasian-associated ancestry cluster. Regarding the study as a whole: For most TCR sequences rarity was the rule, although some public TCRs occurred in many donors. Immune exposure data for these donors was limited to CMV serostatus. Productive rates of about 87% or about 30% were seen for most TCR beta V segments in an earlier analysis.

Comment on this clone: Its antigen remains unknown.

The V end lost 0 bases, the J end lost 5 bases, and 11 bases lay between the germline ends. The CDR3 runs to 14 residues. Germline lookup yields CDR1 PRHDT and CDR2 FYEKMQ (reference sequence). The PCR employed 60 Vbeta primers together with 13 Jbeta primers. The method was immunoSEQ multiplex PCR; TCRdb's version includes in-frame clones alone and lacks a portion of them. The sample lists some 200,000 clones; 75% to 85% were seen once. The source of this sequence is a girl aged 10-17 years in good health and CMV-seronegative. The source material was PBMCs. The V gene is TRBV13, the J gene TRBJ2-7; possibly TRBD2 for D (5 bases). CDR3 nucleotides: TGTGCCAGCAGCTTAGGACAGTGGGGAGACGAGCAGTACTTC. Its translation: CASSLGQWGDEQYF. The whole variable domain, filled in from reference TRBV13 and TRBJ2-7, reads AAGVIQSPRHLIKEKRETATLKCYPIPRHDTVYWYQQGPGQDPQFLISFYEKMQSDKGSIPDRFSAQQFSDYHSELNMSSLELGDSALYFCASSLGQWGDEQYFGPGTRLTVT.